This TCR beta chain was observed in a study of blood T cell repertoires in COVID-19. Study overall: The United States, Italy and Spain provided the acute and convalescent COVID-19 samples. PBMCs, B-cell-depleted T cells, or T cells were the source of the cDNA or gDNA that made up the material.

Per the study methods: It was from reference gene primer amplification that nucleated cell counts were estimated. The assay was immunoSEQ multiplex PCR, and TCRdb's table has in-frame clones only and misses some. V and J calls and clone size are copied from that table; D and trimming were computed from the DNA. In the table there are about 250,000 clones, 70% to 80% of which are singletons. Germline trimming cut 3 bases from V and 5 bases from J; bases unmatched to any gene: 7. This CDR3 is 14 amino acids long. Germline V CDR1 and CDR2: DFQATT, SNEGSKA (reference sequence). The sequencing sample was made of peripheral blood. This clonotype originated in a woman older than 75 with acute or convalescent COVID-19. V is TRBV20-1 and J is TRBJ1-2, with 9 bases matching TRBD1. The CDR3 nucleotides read TGCAGTGCTAGTGGGGGACAGGGAAAATATGGCTACACCTTC. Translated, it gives CSASGGQGKYGYTF.